This T cell receptor (beta chain) is from a study of long-term antiretroviral therapy in people with HIV. Each HIV participant was treated in the United States. Findings and caveats of the study: For ART adherence, viral resistance and therapy changes, no data were available. Post-treatment diversity went higher with ART but stayed below transplant donor controls. Clones that had undergone expansion before ART dominated the repertoire at all time points.

From germline, CDR1 is SEHNR and CDR2 FQNEAQ (reference sequence). This CDR3 has 14 residues. The germline V and J ends were trimmed by 5 bases and 11 bases, with 21 bases remaining between them. This clone appeared once. Its antigen is still unknown. Version v3.0 of the immunoSEQ assay was performed at survey level. Some clones are missing from TCRdb's copy, which holds only in-frame ones; the method was immunoSEQ multiplex PCR. The sample has 20,000 to 25,000 clones, around 79% seen once; the top ten hold roughly a tenth. This sample comprised unsorted PBMCs, obtained 4.1 years after starting antiretroviral therapy. The chain combines TRBV7-9 with TRBJ1-1; D is undetermined. The receptor's source is a middle-aged woman with HIV. CDR3 bases: TGTGCCAGCAGCCGTCGAGGAGAAACTTGGGTCGCTTTCTTT. Residues: CASSRRGETWVAFF.